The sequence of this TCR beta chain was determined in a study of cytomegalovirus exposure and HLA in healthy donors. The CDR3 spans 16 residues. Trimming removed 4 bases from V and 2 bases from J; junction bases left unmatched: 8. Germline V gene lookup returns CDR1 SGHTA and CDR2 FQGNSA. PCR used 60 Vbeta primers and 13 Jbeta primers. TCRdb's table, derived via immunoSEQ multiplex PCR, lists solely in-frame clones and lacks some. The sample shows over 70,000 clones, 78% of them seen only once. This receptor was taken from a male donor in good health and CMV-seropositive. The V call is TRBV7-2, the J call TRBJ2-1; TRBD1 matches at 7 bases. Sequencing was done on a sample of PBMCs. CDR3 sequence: CASSSWRTGPYNEQFF. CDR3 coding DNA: TGTGCCAGCAGCTCCTGGAGGACAGGCCCCTACAATGAGCAGTTCTTC. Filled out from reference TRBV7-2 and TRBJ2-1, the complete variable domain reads GAGVSQSPSNKVTEKGKDVELRCDPISGHTALYWYRQSLGQGLEFLIYFQGNSAPDKSGLPSDRFSAERTGGSVSTLTIQRTQQEDSAVYLCASSSWRTGPYNEQFFGPGTRLTVL.